This TCR beta chain comes out of a study of control samples from healthy donors and cancer patients. This clone was seen just once. Here immunoSEQ multiplex PCR was the method, and the copy in TCRdb shows in-frame clones only, minus some. The sample records about 160,000 clones, approximately 96% being singletons. The sequencing sample was made of blood. This receptor was taken from a woman in her 30s in good health.

CDR3: CASSPGRGNTGELFF. The CDR3 coding sequence is TGTGCCAGCAGTCCGGGACGAGGGAACACCGGGGAGCTGTTTTTT. The J gene is TRBJ2-2, the V gene TRBV6-5; D may be TRBD1 or TRBD2 (5 bases each). Between the trimmed V and J ends, which lost 5 bases and 1 base, there was a span of 11 bases. The CDR3 length is 15 residues. Germline CDR1 MNHEY, CDR2 SVGAGI.